Sequencing of this T cell receptor beta chain was carried out in a study of shared clonotypes between healthy human individuals. This clone has a single count. In the CD4+ fraction, cells were divided into CD45RA+ naive and CD45RA-negative memory subsets. The CDR3 loop spans 18 amino acids. Germline V gives CDR1 MNHEY, CDR2 SMNVEV (reference sequence). V lost 5 bases to trimming and J lost 4 bases; unmatched junction nucleotides: 14. Assay used: immunoSEQ multiplex PCR; TCRdb lists only in-frame clones, some missing. The sample lists approximately 2,000,000 clones; 92% were seen once. J is TRBJ1-4 and V is TRBV27; 9 bases match TRBD1. This sequence originates from a man between 18 and 29 years old in good health. Some clones in this sample may be carry-over from other donors' samples. The material sequenced was naive CD4+ T cells from PBMCs. Subset given: CD45RA+ positively selected. The CDR3 region has the DNA TGTGCCAGCAGTCCGGGACAGGGCCATTTGGGCGATAATGAAAAACTGTTTTTT. Translated, it gives CASSPGQGHLGDNEKLFF.